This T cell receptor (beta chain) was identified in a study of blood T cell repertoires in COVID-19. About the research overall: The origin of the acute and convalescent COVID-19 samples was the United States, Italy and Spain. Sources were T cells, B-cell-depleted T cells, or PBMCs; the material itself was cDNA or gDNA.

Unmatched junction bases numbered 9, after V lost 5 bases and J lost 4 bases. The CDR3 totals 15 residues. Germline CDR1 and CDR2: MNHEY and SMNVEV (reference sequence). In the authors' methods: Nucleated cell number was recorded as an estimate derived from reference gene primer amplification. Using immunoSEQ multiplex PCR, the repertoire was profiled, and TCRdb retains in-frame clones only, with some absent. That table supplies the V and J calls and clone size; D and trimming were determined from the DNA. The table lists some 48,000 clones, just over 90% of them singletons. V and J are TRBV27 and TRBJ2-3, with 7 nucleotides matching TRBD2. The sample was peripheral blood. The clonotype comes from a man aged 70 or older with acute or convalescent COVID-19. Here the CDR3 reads CASSLRRGLADTQYF. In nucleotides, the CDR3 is TGTGCCAGCAGTCTCCGGCGGGGGTTAGCAGATACGCAGTATTTT.